Each of the 18 T cell receptor beta chains below was sequenced from the same sample in a study of blood T cell repertoires in COVID-19. The data were produced by immunoSEQ multiplex PCR, yet TCRdb's version contains in-frame clones alone and is incomplete. The sample carries a few hundred thousand clones, roughly 87% recorded once. The sample was PBMCs or T cells enriched from blood (not recorded which). The receptors were sampled from a woman aged 25 to 39 who had recovered from COVID-19.

The chain is built from TRBV19 and TRBJ2-5; 11 positions match TRBD2. This CDR3 has 15 residues. Germline V gene sequence: CDR1 LNHDA, CDR2 SQIVND (reference sequence). J gave up 1 base and V 3 bases, and 1 base lay outside the gene matches. CDR3 DNA: TGTGCCAGTAGTATCCTAGCGGGGGGCCAAGAGACCCAGTACTTC. This encodes CASSILAGGQETQYF. The whole variable domain, remainder taken from reference TRBV19 and TRBJ2-5, is DGGITQSPKYLFRKEGQNVTLSCEQNLNHDAMYWYRQDPGQGLRLIYYSQIVNDFQKGDIAEGYSVSREKKESFPLTVTSAQKNPTAFYLCASSILAGGQETQYFGPGTRLLVL.

V usage is TRBV5-4 and J usage is TRBJ2-7; 12 bases are shared with TRBD2. V lost 3 bases to trimming and J lost 3 bases; unmatched junction nucleotides: 1. Per the germline V gene, CDR1 is SGHNT and CDR2 is YYREEE (reference sequence). This CDR3 spans 14 amino acids. This CDR3 is CASSSGLAGYEQYF. CDR3 nucleotide sequence: TGTGCCAGCAGCTCGGGACTAGCGGGCTACGAGCAGTACTTC.

Remarks on this clone: This specimen includes other DNA sequences encoding the same CDR3. The V gene is TRBV9, the J gene TRBJ2-3; TRBD1 is a possible D gene (6 bases). V dropped 0 bases and J dropped 2 bases, with 13 bases sitting between them. CDR1 SGDLS and CDR2 YYNGEE come from the germline V gene. The CDR3 totals 16 residues. Here the CDR3 reads CASSVGGGQSTDTQYF. CDR3 nucleotide sequence: TGTGCCAGCAGCGTAGGAGGAGGACAGTCCACAGATACGCAGTATTTT.

For this clone: Other DNA sequences from this sample encode an identical CDR3 as well. The chain joins TRBV10-3 to TRBJ1-2, with 7 bases fitting TRBD1. The junction had 2 bases not matched to a gene; V was cut back by 2 bases and J by 2 bases. The CDR3 totals 14 residues. Germline loops: CDR1 ENHRY, CDR2 SYGVKD. The CDR3 loop reads CAISETGANYGYTF. CDR3 sequence (DNA): TGTGCCATCAGTGAGACAGGGGCAAACTATGGCTACACCTTC.

This clone turned up a few times. The V gene is TRBV19, the J gene TRBJ1-1; TRBD1 agrees at 7 bases. The CDR3 consists of 14 residues. The germline gives CDR1 LNHDA, CDR2 SQIVND (reference sequence). V dropped 9 bases and J dropped 3; count of bases not matched to a gene: 10. The CDR3 spells CASRGGMGYTEAFF. The CDR3 nucleotides are TGTGCCAGCAGAGGGGGCATGGGCTACACTGAAGCTTTCTTT.

This chain uses TRBV30 with TRBJ2-3, with 11 bases identical to TRBD2. V lost 0 bases to trimming and J lost 8 bases; unmatched junction nucleotides: 13. Per germline, CDR1 GTSNPN and CDR2 SVGIG (reference sequence). CDR3 length: 17 amino acids. DNA for the CDR3: TGTGCCTGGAGTGTACGGTTAGCGGGGGGGCCATCCGGTACGCAGTATTTT. Protein: CAWSVRLAGGPSGTQYF.

The chain joins TRBV27 to TRBJ1-2; D gene unclear. V dropped 6 bases and J dropped 9 bases, with 14 bases sitting between them. This CDR3 spans 12 amino acids. CDR1 and CDR2 from the germline V gene are MNHEY and SMNVEV (reference sequence). The CDR3 region has the DNA TGTGCCAGCAGCAATAAGGCGGGGAGCTACACCTTC. This sequence encodes CASSNKAGSYTF.

The V gene is TRBV7-2, the J gene TRBJ2-1; 10 bases agree with TRBD2. The ends lost 6 bases at V and 8 bases at J; junction bases unmatched: 13. The CDR3 is made up of 16 amino acids. Germline lookup yields CDR1 SGHTA and CDR2 FQGNSA. CDR3 sequence: CASREGGSGGRDEQFF. CDR3 coding DNA: TGTGCCAGCAGAGAGGGGGGTAGCGGGGGGAGGGATGAGCAGTTCTTC.

The chain couples TRBV27 to TRBJ1-2, with 10 bases lining up with TRBD1. CDR1 is MNHEY and CDR2 is SMNVEV in the germline V gene (reference sequence). This CDR3 is 17 amino acids long. V was pared by 3 bases and J by 14 bases, with 21 bases of the junction left unmatched. For the CDR3, the DNA is TGTGCCAGCAGTTTCCTCTCGACAGGGGGCGGAATCCCGGCTAAGACCTTC. As protein: CASSFLSTGGGIPAKTF.

This clone was seen a few times. J is TRBJ1-4 and V is TRBV7-9; 7 positions agree with TRBD1. J gave up 0 bases and V 5 bases, and 6 bases lay outside the gene matches. The CDR3 extends over 16 amino acids. Germline CDR1 reads SEHNR; CDR2 reads FQNEAQ (reference sequence). CDR3 amino acids: CASSAQGIATNEKLFF. For the CDR3, the DNA is TGTGCCAGCAGCGCACAGGGGATTGCAACTAATGAAAAACTGTTTTTT.

This chain joins TRBV7-9 and TRBJ2-7, with TRBD1 matching over 8 bases. Germline CDR1 is SEHNR and CDR2 is FQNEAQ (reference sequence). The trim removed 5 bases at V and 2 bases at J, leaving 8 bases unmatched. The CDR3 runs 15 residues. The CDR3 reads CASSPRTGLPYEQYF. The CDR3 DNA follows: TGTGCCAGCAGCCCGCGGACAGGGCTTCCCTACGAGCAGTACTTC.

V and J are TRBV30 and TRBJ1-2; no firm D call. This CDR3 is built from 13 residues. With 3 bases removed from V and 5 bases from J, the gap between germline ends came to 13 bases. Germline V CDR1 and CDR2: GTSNPN, SVGIG (reference sequence). In nucleotides, the CDR3 is TGTGCCTGGAGGGCAGCCCGGGAGTATGGCTACACCTTC. Protein product: CAWRAAREYGYTF. Together with reference TRBV30 and TRBJ1-2, the CDR3 gives the full variable domain: SQTIHQWPATLVQPVGSPLSLECTVEGTSNPNLYWYRQAAGRGLQLLFYSVGIGQISSEVPQNLSASRPQDRQFILSSKKLLLSDSGFYLCAWRAAREYGYTFGSGTRLTVV.

This clone was detected once. The chain links TRBV5-1 to TRBJ1-1; 9 bases agree with TRBD1. The trim removed 0 bases at V and 0 bases at J, leaving 6 bases unmatched. This CDR3 has 17 residues. Germline values: CDR1 SGHRS, CDR2 YFSETQ. CDR3 bases: TGCGCCAGCAGCTTGGTTGGGACAGGGATATTGAACACTGAAGCTTTCTTT. Translation: CASSLVGTGILNTEAFF. Full variable domain (rest looked up from reference TRBV5-1 and TRBJ1-1): KAGVTQTPRYLIKTRGQQVTLSCSPISGHRSVSWYQQTPGQGLQFLFEYFSETQRNKGNFPGRFSGRQFSNSRSEMNVSTLELGDSALYLCASSLVGTGILNTEAFFGQGTRLTVV.

This chain joins TRBV11-2 and TRBJ2-7, with TRBD2 matching over 8 bases. CDR1 and CDR2 (germline): SGHAT, FQNNGV. The trim removed 5 bases at V and 6 bases at J, leaving 3 bases unmatched. The CDR3 is 12 amino acids. Written as DNA, the CDR3 is TGTGCCAGCAGCCCCCGGGAGGGCGAGCAGTACTTC. Its protein product is CASSPREGEQYF.

J is TRBJ1-5 and V is TRBV3-1 (or the pseudogene TRBV3-2); a weak D match, TRBD1 (5 bases). The germline V gene encodes CDR1 LGHDT and CDR2 YNNKEL (reference sequence). The CDR3 runs to 14 residues. V was cut by 4 bases and J by 6 bases, with 13 bases left in between. This CDR3 reads CASSPGAAAQPQHF. CDR3 bases: TGTGCCAGCAGCCCTGGGGCGGCGGCTCAGCCCCAGCATTTT.

The chain joins TRBV19 to TRBJ1-2, with D perhaps TRBD1 (6 bases). The CDR3 runs 13 residues. Trimming cost V 5 bases and J 8 bases, with 15 bases left between them. Germline assignment: CDR1 LNHDA and CDR2 SQIVND (reference sequence). The CDR3 sequence is CASSSRQDGGYTF. The CDR3 nucleotides read TGTGCCAGTAGTTCACGACAGGATGGAGGCTACACCTTC.

The chain combines TRBV15 with TRBJ1-2; possibly TRBD1 for D (6 bases). Germline lookup yields CDR1 LNHNV and CDR2 YYDKDF (reference sequence). The ends were cut back, 2 bases at V and 9 bases at J, with 19 bases in the middle. The CDR3 sequence is 15 residues long. CDR3: CATSRLSSGTRRYTF. As DNA, the CDR3 is TGTGCCACCAGCAGATTATCTTCCGGGACACGCCGCTACACCTTC.

This clone was detected once. The rearrangement uses TRBV4-3 and TRBJ1-6, with TRBD1 matching 7 bases. Germline lookup yields CDR1 LGHNA and CDR2 YSLEER. The CDR3 covers 16 residues. Unmatched junction bases numbered 8, after V lost 0 bases and J lost 9 bases. The CDR3 is CASSQDAQGVGSPLHF. As DNA, the CDR3 is TGCGCCAGCAGCCAAGATGCCCAGGGGGTGGGTTCACCCCTCCACTTT.